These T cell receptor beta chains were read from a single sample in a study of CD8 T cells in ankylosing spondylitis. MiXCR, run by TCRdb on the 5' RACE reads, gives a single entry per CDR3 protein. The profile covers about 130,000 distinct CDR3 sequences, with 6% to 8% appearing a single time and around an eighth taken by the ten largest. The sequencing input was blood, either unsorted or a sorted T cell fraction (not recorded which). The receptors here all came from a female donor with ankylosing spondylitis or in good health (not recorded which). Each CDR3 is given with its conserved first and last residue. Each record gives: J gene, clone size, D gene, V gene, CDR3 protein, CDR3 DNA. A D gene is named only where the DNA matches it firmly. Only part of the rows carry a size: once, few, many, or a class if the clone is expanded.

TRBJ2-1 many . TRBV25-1 CASSPENYNEQFF TGTGCCAGCAGTCCGGAAAACTACAATGAGCAGTTCTTC
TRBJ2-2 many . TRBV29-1 CSVETGHGELFF TGCAGCGTCGAAACCGGACACGGGGAGCTGTTTTTT
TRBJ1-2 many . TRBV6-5 CASSSGIRGRGSYGYTF TGTGCCAGCAGTTCGGGTATAAGGGGCCGCGGTAGTTATGGCTACACCTTC
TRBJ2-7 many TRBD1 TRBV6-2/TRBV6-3 CASREGQGQYF TGTGCCAGCAGAGAGGGACAGGGGCAGTACTTC
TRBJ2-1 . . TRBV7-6 CASSLSPQNEQFF TGTGCCAGCAGCTTAAGTCCCCAGAATGAGCAGTTCTTC
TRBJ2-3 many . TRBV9 CASSVVTGGSDTQYF TGTGCCAGCAGCGTAGTCACGGGGGGCTCGGATACGCAGTATTTT
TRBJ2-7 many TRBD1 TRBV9 CASSVGGTGDEQYF TGTGCCAGCAGCGTAGGCGGGACAGGGGACGAGCAGTACTTC
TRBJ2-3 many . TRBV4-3 CASSQSHGEPDTQYF TGCGCCAGCAGCCAATCTCACGGGGAGCCAGATACGCAGTATTTT
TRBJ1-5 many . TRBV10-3 CAISAGNSNQPQHF TGTGCCATCAGTGCCGGTAATAGCAATCAGCCCCAGCATTTT
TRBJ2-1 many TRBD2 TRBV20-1 CSARHPAGGEQFF TGCAGTGCTAGACATCCAGCGGGGGGTGAGCAGTTCTTC
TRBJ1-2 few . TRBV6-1 CASSESSRGRNYGYTF TGTGCCAGCAGTGAATCGTCCCGAGGGAGAAACTATGGCTACACCTTC
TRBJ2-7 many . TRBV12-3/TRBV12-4 CASSLGGRDYEQYF TGTGCCAGCAGTTTAGGCGGCAGGGACTACGAGCAGTACTTC
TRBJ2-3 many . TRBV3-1 CASSQVALGIDTQYF TGTGCCAGCAGCCAAGTAGCACTAGGAATAGATACGCAGTATTTT
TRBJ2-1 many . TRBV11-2 CASSFSRGANEQFF TGTGCCAGCAGCTTTAGTAGGGGGGCCAATGAGCAGTTCTTC
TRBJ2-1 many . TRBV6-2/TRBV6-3 CASSYSISNEQFF TGTGCCAGCAGTTACTCGATCTCTAATGAGCAGTTCTTC
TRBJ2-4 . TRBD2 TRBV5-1 CASRGDPGGNIQYF TGCGCCAGCAGGGGGGACCCGGGAGGGAACATTCAGTACTTC
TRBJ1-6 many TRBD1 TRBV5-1 CASSLEGQINSPLHF TGCGCCAGCAGCTTGGAGGGACAGATTAATTCACCCCTCCACTTT
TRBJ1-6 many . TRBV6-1 CASTGTGYNSPLHF TGTGCCAGCACCGGGACGGGGTATAATTCACCCCTCCACTTT
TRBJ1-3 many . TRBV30 CACRDSGNTIYF TGTGCCTGCCGGGACTCTGGAAACACCATATATTTT
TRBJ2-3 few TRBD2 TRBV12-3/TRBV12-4 CASSERGALPTQYF TGTGCCAGCAGCGAGCGGGGGGCCCTCCCTACGCAGTATTTT
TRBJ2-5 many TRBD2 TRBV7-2 CASSSTSGVETQYF TGTGCCAGCAGCTCGACTAGCGGGGTGGAGACCCAGTACTTC
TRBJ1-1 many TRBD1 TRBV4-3 CASSRAGQGTEAFF TGCGCCAGCAGTCGAGCGGGACAGGGGACTGAAGCTTTCTTT
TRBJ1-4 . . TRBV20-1 CSARRGPNEKLFF TGCAGTGCTAGACGGGGCCCTAATGAAAAACTGTTTTTT
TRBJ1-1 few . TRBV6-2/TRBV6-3 CASSYKGGDTEAFF TGTGCCAGCAGTTACAAGGGGGGAGACACTGAAGCTTTCTTT
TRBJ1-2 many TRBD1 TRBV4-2 CASSHLNGQGNDYGYTF TGTGCCAGCAGCCACCTCAATGGACAGGGAAACGATTATGGCTACACCTTC
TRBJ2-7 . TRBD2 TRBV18 CASSRRPSGGSDEQYF TGTGCCAGCTCACGCCGTCCTAGCGGGGGAAGTGACGAGCAGTACTTC
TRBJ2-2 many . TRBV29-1 CSVEGPRGGTGELFF TGCAGCGTTGAAGGTCCTCGGGGAGGTACCGGGGAGCTGTTTTTT
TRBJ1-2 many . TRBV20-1 CSARVLGLTPNYGYTF TGCAGTGCTAGAGTTCTGGGGCTCACTCCTAACTATGGCTACACCTTC
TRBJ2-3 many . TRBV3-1 CASSHQDRTDTQYF TGTGCCAGCAGCCACCAGGATCGTACAGATACGCAGTATTTT
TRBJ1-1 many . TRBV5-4 CASSLEFPGTEAFF TGTGCCAGCAGCTTGGAGTTCCCGGGCACTGAAGCTTTCTTT
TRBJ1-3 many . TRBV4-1 CASSQTRDASGNTIYF TGCGCCAGCAGCCAAACGCGGGACGCCTCTGGAAACACCATATATTTT
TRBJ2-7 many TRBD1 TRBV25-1 CASSASRDSYEQYF TGTGCCAGCAGTGCGTCCCGGGACAGCTACGAGCAGTACTTC
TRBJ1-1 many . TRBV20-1 CSAREGVFMNTEAFF TGCAGTGCTAGGGAGGGGGTTTTCATGAACACTGAAGCTTTCTTT